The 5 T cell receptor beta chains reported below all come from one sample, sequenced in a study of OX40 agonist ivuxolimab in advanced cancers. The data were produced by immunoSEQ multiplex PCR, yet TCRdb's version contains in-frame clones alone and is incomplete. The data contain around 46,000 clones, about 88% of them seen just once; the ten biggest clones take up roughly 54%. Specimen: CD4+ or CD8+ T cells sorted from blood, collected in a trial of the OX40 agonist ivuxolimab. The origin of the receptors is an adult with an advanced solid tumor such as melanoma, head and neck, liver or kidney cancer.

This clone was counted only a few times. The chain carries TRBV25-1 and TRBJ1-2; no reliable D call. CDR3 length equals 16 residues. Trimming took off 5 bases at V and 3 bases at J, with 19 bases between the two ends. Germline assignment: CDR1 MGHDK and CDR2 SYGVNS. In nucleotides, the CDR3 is TGTGCCAGCAGTCCCCCCACGGGGATTGGTTACTATGGCTACACCTTC. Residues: CASSPPTGIGYYGYTF.

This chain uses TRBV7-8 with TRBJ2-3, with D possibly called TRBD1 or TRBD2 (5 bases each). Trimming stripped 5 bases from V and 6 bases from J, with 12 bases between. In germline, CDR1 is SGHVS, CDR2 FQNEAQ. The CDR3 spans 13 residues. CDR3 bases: TGTGCCAGCAGCGCCGCTTGGGGGGATACGCAGTATTTT. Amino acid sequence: CASSAAWGDTQYF. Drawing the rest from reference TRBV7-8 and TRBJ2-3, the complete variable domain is GAGVSQSPRYKVAKRGQDVALRCDPISGHVSLFWYQQALGQGPEFLTYFQNEAQLDKSGLPSDRFFAERPEGSVSTLKIQRTQQEDSAVYLCASSAAWGDTQYFGPGTRLTVL.

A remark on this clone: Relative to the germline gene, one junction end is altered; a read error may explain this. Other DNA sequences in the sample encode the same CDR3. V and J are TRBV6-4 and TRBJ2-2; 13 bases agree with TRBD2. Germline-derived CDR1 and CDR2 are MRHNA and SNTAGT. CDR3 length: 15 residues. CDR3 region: CASSERTSGSGELFF. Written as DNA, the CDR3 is TGTGCCAGCAGTGAGAGGACTAGCGGGAGCGGGGAACTGTTTTTT.

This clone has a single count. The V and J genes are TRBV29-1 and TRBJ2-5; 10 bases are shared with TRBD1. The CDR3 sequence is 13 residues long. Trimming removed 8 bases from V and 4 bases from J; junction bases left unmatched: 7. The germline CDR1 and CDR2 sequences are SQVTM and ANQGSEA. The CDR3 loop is CSLDRDRGETQYF. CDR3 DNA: TGCAGCCTCGATCGGGACAGGGGAGAGACCCAGTACTTC.

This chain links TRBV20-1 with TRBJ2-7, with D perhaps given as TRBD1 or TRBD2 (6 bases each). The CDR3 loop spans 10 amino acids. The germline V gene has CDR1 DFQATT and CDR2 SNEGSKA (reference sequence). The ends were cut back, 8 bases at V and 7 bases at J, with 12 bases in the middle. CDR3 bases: TGCAGTACCGGGGGCGGGGAGCAGTACTTC. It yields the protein CSTGGGEQYF.